This TCR beta chain was sequenced in a study of spatial heterogeneity in lung cancer. Study overall: Counts of TCR transcripts in tumor regions correlated strongly with a matched bulk RNA-seq T cell module score.

Using its own MiXCR run on the 5' RACE reads, TCRdb lists one record per CDR3 protein. The sample includes 5,000 to 6,000 distinct CDR3 sequences, roughly 3.9% seen only once; the top ten take 23%. Time point defined: sample taken at primary tumor resection. The length of the CDR3 is 14 residues. The ends were cut back, 6 bases at V and 3 bases at J, with 14 bases in the middle. Germline CDR1 and CDR2: KGHSH and LQKENI. General observations from the study: One measure, the expanded intratumoral alpha and beta TCR count, tracked tumor mutation counts. It was estimated that coverage of tumor T cells reached roughly 7% for alpha chains and around 14% for beta chains.

The table lists this clonotype with many counts. Antigen: not known. The specimen was lung tumor tissue, collected at surgery. This TCR came from a female donor with early-stage non-small cell lung cancer. The chain employs TRBV18 and TRBJ1-2, with D perhaps TRBD1 (6 bases). CDR3 sequence: CASSTQHRDYGYTF. The CDR3 DNA is TGTGCCAGCTCTACTCAGCACAGGGACTATGGCTACACCTTC.